The 16 T cell receptor beta chains below all came from one sample that was sequenced in a study of CD8 T cells in ankylosing spondylitis. Their target antigens are unknown. TCRdb processed the 5' RACE reads anew with MiXCR; each CDR3 protein has one entry. This table holds 100,000 to 150,000 distinct CDR3 sequences, 15% to 20% found once. Study-level findings and limits: The study identified a TCR beta motif of under ten highly homologous variants that appeared characteristic of ankylosing spondylitis blood.

The sample taken for sequencing was blood, either unsorted or a sorted T cell fraction (not recorded which). The receptors shown here come from a male donor with ankylosing spondylitis.

The chain links TRBV9 to TRBJ1-1; D uncertain. Trimming took off 0 bases at V and 1 base at J, with 4 bases between the two ends. CDR3 size: 13 residues. Per germline, CDR1 SGDLS and CDR2 YYNGEE. The DNA of the CDR3 is TGTGCCAGCAGCGTAGGCAGGAACACTGAAGCTTTCTTT. This codes for CASSVGRNTEAFF.

This clonotype was counted between two and nine times. This sequence joins TRBV13 and TRBJ2-7; D may be TRBD1 (6 bases). Trimming shortened V by 8 bases and J by 3 bases, and 14 bases separated the two germline ends. This CDR3 spans 13 amino acids. Germline lookup yields CDR1 PRHDT and CDR2 FYEKMQ (reference sequence). The CDR3 loop reads CASRPDSSYEQYF. The DNA for the CDR3 is TGTGCCAGCCGCCCGGACAGTAGCTACGAGCAGTACTTC.

J is TRBJ1-6 and V is TRBV28; D is perhaps TRBD1 (6 bases). The germline V gene has CDR1 MDHEN and CDR2 SYDVKM. V lost 5 bases to trimming and J lost 11 bases, with 13 bases between them. CDR3 length: 13 amino acids. The DNA for the CDR3 is TGTGCCAGCAGTACCGGGGGCGTCACACCCCTCCACTTT. Amino acid sequence: CASSTGGVTPLHF.

This clonotype was seen many times. This chain links TRBV12-3 or TRBV12-4 with TRBJ2-7; no definite D call. CDR3 length: 12 residues. Trimming took 5 bases from V and 4 from J, leaving 9 bases between them. The DNA of the CDR3 is TGTGCCAGCAGTCCGACCGGTTACGAGCAGTACTTC. This translates into CASSPTGYEQYF.

This clonotype was detected only a few times. A junction boundary mismatches the germline segment, possibly from a read error. This chain links TRBV2 with TRBJ2-7, with TRBD1 identical over 7 bases. CDR3 size: 12 residues. Germline V gene lookup returns CDR1 SNHLY and CDR2 FYNNEI. The CDR3 protein is CARRQGTYEQYF. CDR3 DNA sequence: TGTGCCCGCAGACAGGGAACCTACGAGCAGTACTTC.

The chain couples TRBV24-1 to TRBJ2-2, with D maybe TRBD1 (6 bases). The CDR3 sequence is 15 residues long. CDR1 and CDR2 from the germline V gene are KGHDR and SFDVKD. Trimming removed 6 bases from V and 2 bases from J, with 12 bases in between. The CDR3 is CATSRDNHNTGELFF. The CDR3 coding sequence is TGTGCCACCAGTAGGGACAACCATAACACCGGGGAGCTGTTTTTT.

Many counts were recorded for this clonotype. Germline and junction disagree at one end, which may indicate a read error. The chain employs TRBV29-1 and TRBJ2-5; 9 bases line up with TRBD1. Germline-derived CDR1 and CDR2 are SQVTM and ANQGSEA. The CDR3 is 14 residues long. CDR3 sequence: CSVEGWDRVETQYF. The CDR3 DNA is TGCAGCGTGGAAGGTTGGGACAGGGTCGAGACCCAGTACTTC. The variable domain in full, with the rest retrieved from reference TRBV29-1 and TRBJ2-5, is SAVISQKPSRDICQRGTSLTIQCQVDSQVTMMFWYRQQPGQSLTLIATANQGSEATYESGFVIDKFPISRPNLTFSTLTVSNMSPEDSSIYLCSVEGWDRVETQYFGPGTRLLVL.

The chain recombines TRBV11-1 with TRBJ2-1; 8 nucleotides line up with TRBD2. This CDR3 comprises 15 residues. The ends lost 8 bases at V and 4 bases at J; junction bases unmatched: 10. In germline, CDR1 is SGHAT, CDR2 FQDESV (reference sequence). CDR3: CASATSGRGYNEQFF. The DNA of the CDR3 is TGTGCCAGCGCCACTAGCGGTAGAGGGTACAATGAGCAGTTCTTC.

There are a few counts of this clonotype. The V call is TRBV7-9, the J call TRBJ2-3, with a possible D match to TRBD2 (6 bases). V lost 2 bases to trimming and J lost 1 base, with 10 bases between them. The CDR3 is 15 amino acids. CDR1 and CDR2 from the germline V gene are SEHNR and FQNEAQ (reference sequence). CDR3 residues: CASSLLGGGTDTQYF. In DNA form, the CDR3 reads TGTGCCAGCAGCTTACTTGGCGGGGGCACAGATACGCAGTATTTT.

The chain combines TRBV6-1 with TRBJ2-1; TRBD2 matches 8 bases. The ends lost 6 bases at V and 5 bases at J; junction bases unmatched: 6. The CDR3 runs 14 residues. The germline V gene has CDR1 MNHNS and CDR2 SASEGT. CDR3 loop: CASRKAGENNEQFF. The CDR3 nucleotides read TGTGCCAGCAGAAAAGCGGGGGAGAACAATGAGCAGTTCTTC.

V usage is TRBV6-5 and J usage is TRBJ2-7; the D call may be TRBD1 or TRBD2 (5 bases each). Trimming took 8 bases from V and 2 from J, leaving 10 bases between them. This CDR3 region has 12 residues. CDR1 MNHEY and CDR2 SVGAGI come from the germline V gene. The CDR3 DNA sequence: TGTGCCAGCCGGGACGGTACCTACGAGCAGTACTTC. Its translation: CASRDGTYEQYF.

This clonotype was counted between two and nine times. The rearrangement uses TRBV14 and TRBJ2-7, with 7 positions matching TRBD1. V shed 2 bases and J 4 bases; nucleotides not matched to a gene: 5. From germline, CDR1 is SGHDN and CDR2 FVKESK. The length of the CDR3 is 14 residues. The CDR3 nucleotides are TGTGCCAGCAGCCAAACTTACAGGGGTTACGAGCAGTACTTC. Protein sequence: CASSQTYRGYEQYF.

This clonotype was detected a few times. The chain joins TRBV2 to TRBJ2-1, with D unclear. V lost 8 bases to trimming and J lost 0 bases, with 8 bases between them. The germline CDR1 and CDR2 sequences are SNHLY and FYNNEI. The CDR3 is 13 residues long. CDR3 in amino acids: CASGYLSYNEQFF. CDR3 DNA sequence: TGTGCCAGCGGTTATCTCTCCTACAATGAGCAGTTCTTC. Combining the CDR3 with reference TRBV2 and TRBJ2-1 gives the whole variable domain EPEVTQTPSHQVTQMGQEVILRCVPISNHLYFYWYRQILGQKVEFLVSFYNNEISEKSEIFDDQFSVERPDGSNFTLKIRSTKLEDSAMYFCASGYLSYNEQFFGPGTRLTVL.

This chain connects TRBV11-2 to TRBJ1-1; no clear D. Trimming took 6 bases from V and 0 from J, leaving 5 bases between them. Per germline, CDR1 SGHAT and CDR2 FQNNGV. The CDR3 extends over 12 amino acids. The CDR3 DNA follows: TGTGCCAGCAGACTCATGAACACTGAAGCTTTCTTT. Translating it yields CASRLMNTEAFF.

The rearrangement joins TRBV28 to TRBJ2-1; tentative D call: TRBD1 (6 bases). The CDR3 spans 15 residues. The V end lost 2 bases, the J end lost 9 bases, and 17 bases lay between the germline ends. CDR1 and CDR2 from the germline V gene are MDHEN and SYDVKM. The CDR3 sequence is CASSLASSRGGEQFF. The CDR3 DNA reads as TGTGCCAGCAGTTTAGCGTCTTCCCGAGGGGGTGAGCAGTTCTTC. The complete variable domain, with remaining parts taken from reference TRBV28 and TRBJ2-1, reads DVKVTQSSRYLVKRTGEKVFLECVQDMDHENMFWYRQDPGLGLRLIYFSYDVKMKEKGDIPEGYSVSREKKERFSLILESASTNQTSMYLCASSLASSRGGEQFFGPGTRLTVL.

This clonotype turned up a few times. The gene calls are TRBV4-3 and TRBJ2-2, with 8 bases aligning to TRBD2. The V segment lost 3 bases and the J segment 0 bases; nucleotides outside the gene matches: 9. Germline assignment: CDR1 LGHNA and CDR2 YSLEER. This CDR3 spans 18 amino acids. The CDR3 DNA is TGCGCCAGCAGCCACCCAGATCGAGCGGGAGCGAACACCGGGGAGCTGTTTTTT. Translated: CASSHPDRAGANTGELFF.